Sequencing of this T cell receptor beta chain was carried out in a study of cytomegalovirus exposure and HLA in healthy donors (dated by TCRdb to the late 2010s). Regarding the complete study: According to a later analysis, one platform produced both the 120 validation repertoires and the approximately 670 repertoires of the first cohort. The study aimed to test whether signatures of past pathogen exposure could be identified by cataloging public T cell receptors. Along with the 666-subject first cohort, a separate validation cohort of over a hundred different subjects was used. The study combined high-throughput TCR immunosequencing, statistical association of individual TCRs with disease status, and machine learning to predict cytomegalovirus infection status.

Broad study findings and their caveats: A later analysis had no HLA typing for the validation cohort, so co-occurrence there was scored across all 130 or so repertoires. The authors suggested that the approach could potentially be generalized to other disease states and immunological phenotypes. The classifier was reported to diagnose cytomegalovirus status with high specificity and sensitivity in both the original and validation cohorts. A few of the identified cytomegalovirus-associated TCR beta chains were confirmed in vitro to be specific for cytomegalovirus antigens. A later analysis found that TCRs clustered in the first cohort also tended to co-occur in the 100 to 150 validation repertoires, with just under 95% of cluster scores above 0. Most TCR sequences were seen in very few donors, while some public TCRs were found in many individuals. The study listed 150 to 200 TCR beta chains as associated with cytomegalovirus.

The junction shows trimming of 3 bases on V and 6 bases on J, and the gene matches do not reach 13 bases of it. The CDR3 contains 16 residues, cysteine and phenylalanine counted. CDR3 DNA is the only sequence kept; it has 48 bases, read in frame from the first base. CDR1 and CDR2 (SGHTA, FQGNSA) derive from the germline V gene. The donors were included in the validation cohort of some 120 subjects, a group kept apart from the approximately 650-subject first cohort. Libraries were prepared through the immunoSEQ multiplex PCR assay. Regarding the original processing steps: A statistical classification framework was built to diagnose cytomegalovirus status from the catalog of TCR beta chain sequences. TCRdb took this table from immuneACCESS and kept in-frame rearrangements with V and J called. Such tables lack part of the clones; where checked against another copy, unresolved V genes explain under half of the gap, and the rest is unexplained. V and J calls and clone size come straight from that table; D and trimming were deduced from the DNA. This sample is represented by about 400,000 clones; 86% of them were singletons. The top ten constitute roughly 0.8% of the sample.

Regarding this clone: The clone's antigen remains unknown. Base qualities are missing; no much larger clone stands one base away.

The chain is encoded by TRBV7-2 joined to TRBJ1-1; the central 7 bases match TRBD1. This sequence originates from a woman aged 18-29 years in good health and CMV-seronegative. Sequences were obtained from PBMCs. The CDR3 corresponds to CASSFMLTGPGPEAFF. The DNA is as follows: TGTGCCAGCAGCTTCATGCTGACAGGGCCAGGCCCTGAAGCTTTCTTT.